This T cell receptor (beta chain) was obtained from a study of T cell clonality in common variable immunodeficiency. The method was immunoSEQ multiplex PCR; TCRdb's version includes in-frame clones alone and lacks a portion of them. Listed for the sample are more than 55,000 clones, none seen a single time. This clone was recorded many times. Its target is unknown. Notes on the study in general: T cell subpopulation sequencing would be needed to explain CVID clonality. CVID subjects had higher TCRbeta clonality than healthy controls, most marked in about a third.

The TCR sequence derives from a person aged 18-70 years in good health. The sample was peripheral blood mononuclear cells.

The CDR3 region is CSSGINTDTQYF. The CDR3 DNA, read in part, is TGCAGTAGCGGGATAAACACAGATACG. The chain carries TRBV20-1 and TRBJ2-3, with 7 nucleotides matching TRBD2. The read finishes 3 residues shy of the CDR3 end, and the germline J gene is used to complete it. CDR1 and CDR2 (germline): DFQATT, SNEGSKA (reference sequence). V shed 8 bases, J shed 2 bases, and the junction held 4 bases outside the gene matches. The CDR3 contains 12 residues.